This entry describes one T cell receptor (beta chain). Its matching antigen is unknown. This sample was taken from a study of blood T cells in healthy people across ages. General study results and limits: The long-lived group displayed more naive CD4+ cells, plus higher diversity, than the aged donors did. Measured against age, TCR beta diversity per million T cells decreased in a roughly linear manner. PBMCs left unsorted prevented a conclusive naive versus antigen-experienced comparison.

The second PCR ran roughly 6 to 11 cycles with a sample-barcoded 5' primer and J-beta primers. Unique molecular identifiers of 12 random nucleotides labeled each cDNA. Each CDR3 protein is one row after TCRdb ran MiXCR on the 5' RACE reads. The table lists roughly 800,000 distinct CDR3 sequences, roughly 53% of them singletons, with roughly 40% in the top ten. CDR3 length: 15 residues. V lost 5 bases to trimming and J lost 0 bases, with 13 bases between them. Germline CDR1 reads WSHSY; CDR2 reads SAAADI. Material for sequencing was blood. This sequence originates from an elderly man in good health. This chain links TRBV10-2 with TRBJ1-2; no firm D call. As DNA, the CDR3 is TGCGCCAGCAGTACAGCCCCCGGTCCTAACTATGGCTACACCTTC. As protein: CASSTAPGPNYGYTF.